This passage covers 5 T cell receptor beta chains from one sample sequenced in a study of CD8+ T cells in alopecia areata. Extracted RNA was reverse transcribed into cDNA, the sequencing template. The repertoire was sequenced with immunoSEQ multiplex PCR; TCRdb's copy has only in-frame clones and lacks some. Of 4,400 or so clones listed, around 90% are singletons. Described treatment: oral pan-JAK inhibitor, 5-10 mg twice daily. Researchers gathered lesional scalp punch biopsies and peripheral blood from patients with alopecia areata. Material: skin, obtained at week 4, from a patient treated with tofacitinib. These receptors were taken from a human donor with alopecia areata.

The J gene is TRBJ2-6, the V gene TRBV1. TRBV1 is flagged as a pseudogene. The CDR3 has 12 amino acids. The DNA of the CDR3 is TGCACCAGCAAAAGTCGGGCCAACGTCCTGACTTTC. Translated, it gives CTSKSRANVLTF.

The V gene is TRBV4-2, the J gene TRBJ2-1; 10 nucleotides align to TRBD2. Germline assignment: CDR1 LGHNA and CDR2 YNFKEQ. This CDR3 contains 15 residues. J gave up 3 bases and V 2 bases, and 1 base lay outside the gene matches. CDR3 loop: CASSQKRGGYNEQFF. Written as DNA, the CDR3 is TGTGCCAGCAGCCAAAAGCGGGGGGGCTACAATGAGCAGTTCTTC.

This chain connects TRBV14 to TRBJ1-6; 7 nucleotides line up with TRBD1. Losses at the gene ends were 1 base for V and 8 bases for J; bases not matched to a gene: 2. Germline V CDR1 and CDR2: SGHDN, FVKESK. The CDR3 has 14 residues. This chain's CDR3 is CASSQGQGYSPLHF. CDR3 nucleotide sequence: TGTGCCAGCAGCCAAGGACAGGGATATTCACCCCTCCACTTT.

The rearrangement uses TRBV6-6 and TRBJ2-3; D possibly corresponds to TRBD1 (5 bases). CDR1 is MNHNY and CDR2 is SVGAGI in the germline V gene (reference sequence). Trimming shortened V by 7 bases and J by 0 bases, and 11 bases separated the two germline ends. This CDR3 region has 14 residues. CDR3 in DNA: TGTGCCAGCAAGCAGGGAACTAGCACAGATACGCAGTATTTT. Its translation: CASKQGTSTDTQYF.

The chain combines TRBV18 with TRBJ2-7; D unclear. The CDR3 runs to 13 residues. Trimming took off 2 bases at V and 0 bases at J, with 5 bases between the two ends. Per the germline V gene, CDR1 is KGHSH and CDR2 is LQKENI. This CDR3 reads CASSPSNSYEQYF. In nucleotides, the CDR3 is TGTGCCAGCTCACCAAGTAACTCCTACGAGCAGTACTTC.